One sample yielded the 4 T cell receptor beta chains listed below, sequenced in a study of PD-1 blockade in mismatch repair-deficient tumors. The protocol was immunoSEQ multiplex PCR, while the TCRdb copy is restricted to in-frame clones and leaves out a portion. The sample includes about 100,000 clones, under 90% of them seen just once. The sequenced sample was peripheral blood, obtained roughly eight months after starting pembrolizumab. These TCRs come from an adult with mismatch repair-deficient cancer.

This clone showed up just a few times. The rearrangement uses TRBV7-9 and TRBJ2-3; D call uncertain. CDR3 size: 14 residues. Germline V gene lookup returns CDR1 SEHNR and CDR2 FQNEAQ (reference sequence). V was clipped by 6 bases and J by 0 bases, with 10 bases between them. CDR3 nucleotides: TGTGCCAGCAGGCCTACTACTAGCACAGATACGCAGTATTTT. Translating gives CASRPTTSTDTQYF.

The rearrangement links TRBV7-3 to TRBJ2-1; 8 nucleotides agree with TRBD2. Germline V lookup: CDR1 SGHTA, CDR2 FQGTGA. V lost 5 bases and J lost 6; bases outside the gene matches: 9. The CDR3 covers 15 residues. The CDR3 DNA reads as TGTGCCAGCAGCCCAACGGGGGCGGGGGGCAATGAGCAGTTCTTC. Translation gives CASSPTGAGGNEQFF.

The CDR3, as DNA: TGTGCCAGCAGTCCTAGACAGGGTGGAACCGGGGAGCTGTTTTTT. It translates to CASSPRQGGTGELFF. This chain links TRBV6-6 with TRBJ2-2, with 7 bases matching TRBD1. The germline V gene has CDR1 MNHNY and CDR2 SVGAGI (reference sequence). Unmatched junction bases numbered 8, after V lost 5 bases and J lost 5 bases. The CDR3 contains 15 residues.

The rearrangement uses TRBV19 and TRBJ1-2, with D possibly matching TRBD1 (6 bases). V dropped 5 bases and J dropped 0 bases, with 10 bases sitting between them. The germline gives CDR1 LNHDA, CDR2 SQIVND (reference sequence). This CDR3 has 14 amino acids. Here the CDR3 DNA reads TGTGCCAGTAGTGGGGGACAAGCTAACTATGGCTACACCTTC. It is translated as CASSGGQANYGYTF.